These 28 T cell receptor beta chains came from one sample sequenced in a study of T cell changes during pregnancy in multiple sclerosis. Some clones are missing from TCRdb's copy, which holds only in-frame ones; the method was immunoSEQ multiplex PCR. The sample records fewer than 60,000 clones, around 90% being singletons. Here the sequenced sample was peripheral blood, taken in the third trimester of pregnancy. The origin of the receptors is a female donor in good health, enrolled as a control in a pregnancy study.

The chain couples TRBV6-4 to TRBJ2-3; TRBD2 agrees at 10 bases. The CDR3 has 16 residues. The germline gives CDR1 MRHNA, CDR2 SNTAGT. The V gene end was trimmed by 5 bases and the J gene end by 2 bases; junction bases not matched to a gene: 7. CDR3 sequence reads: CASSSSAGGPTDTQYF. The CDR3 bases are TGTGCCAGCAGTTCCTCAGCGGGGGGGCCCACAGATACGCAGTATTTT.

The CDR3 is CASSPVGTSGNEQFF. In nucleotides, the CDR3 is TGTGCCAGCTCACCGGTCGGGACTAGTGGGAATGAGCAGTTCTTC. The chain links TRBV18 to TRBJ2-1; TRBD2 matches at 8 bases. The CDR3 loop spans 15 amino acids. V shed 3 bases, J shed 7 bases, and the junction held 8 bases outside the gene matches. Germline CDR1 reads KGHSH; CDR2 reads LQKENI.

The chain links TRBV12-1 to TRBJ1-5. TRBV12-1 counts as a pseudogene. The CDR3 spans 18 residues. The CDR3 region is CASSFDRGKEDSNQPQHF. The CDR3 bases are TGTGCCAGCAGCTTTGATCGAGGAAAAGAGGATAGCAATCAGCCCCAGCATTTT.

This clone was detected only once. The CDR3 bases are TGTGCCAGCAGTAGGGGACAGGGAGGGACTGGTGAGCAGTTCTTC. It is translated as CASSRGQGGTGEQFF. The chain couples TRBV28 to TRBJ2-1; TRBD1 agrees at 9 bases. Trimming removed 5 bases from V and 9 bases from J; junction bases left unmatched: 11. Germline V CDR1 and CDR2: MDHEN, SYDVKM. The CDR3 covers 15 residues.

This clone was recorded only once. This chain links TRBV9 with TRBJ1-2; tentative D call: TRBD1 (6 bases). The CDR3 has 13 amino acids. Germline CDR1 SGDLS, CDR2 YYNGEE. V was trimmed by 0 bases and J by 4 bases, leaving 7 bases between them. CDR3 DNA sequence: TGTGCCAGCAGCGTAGTAGGGGGCTATGGCTACACCTTC. It encodes CASSVVGGYGYTF.

The chain links TRBV28 to TRBJ1-5, with TRBD1 matching over 7 bases. This CDR3 region has 19 residues. CDR1 and CDR2 (germline): MDHEN, SYDVKM. Trimming at V came to 3 bases and at J to 6 bases, leaving 20 bases not matched to a gene. Here the CDR3 DNA reads TGTGCCAGCAGTTTTGCCCTTCTGTCTCCTCAGGGGGAACGTCAGCCCCAGCATTTT. It codes for CASSFALLSPQGERQPQHF.

A single count supports this clone. V usage is TRBV29-1 and J usage is TRBJ1-3; no clear D. The CDR3 spans 14 residues. The V gene lost 4 bases and the J gene lost 10 bases, with 20 bases spanning the gap. CDR1 and CDR2 (germline): SQVTM, ANQGSEA. As DNA, the CDR3 is TGCAGCGTTGTGGTCCCGTCTGTAGAACGTACCATATATTTT. It is translated as CSVVVPSVERTIYF.

The genes are TRBV6-5 and TRBJ1-2, with D possibly being TRBD1 (5 bases). From germline, CDR1 is MNHEY and CDR2 SVGAGI. The CDR3 is made up of 15 amino acids. Trimming cost V 2 bases and J 8 bases, with 18 bases left between them. The CDR3 DNA follows: TGTGCCAGCAGTTACGACGGGGTGGGACTTCGAGGCTACACCTTC. Its translation: CASSYDGVGLRGYTF.

J is TRBJ2-7 and V is TRBV7-9; 10 bases line up with TRBD2. The ends lost 5 bases at V and 3 bases at J; junction bases unmatched: 7. This CDR3 has 15 residues. CDR1 is SEHNR and CDR2 is FQNEAQ in the germline V gene (reference sequence). The CDR3: CASSDGTSASYEQYF. As DNA, the CDR3 is TGTGCCAGCAGCGACGGGACTAGCGCTAGCTACGAGCAGTACTTC.

This chain joins TRBV12-5 and TRBJ2-3; tentatively, D is TRBD2 (5 bases). V lost 7 bases and J 2 bases, leaving 19 bases between the germline ends. Germline CDR1 LGHNT, CDR2 FRNRAP. CDR3 length: 16 amino acids. This CDR3 is CASEMAPRGYTDTQYF. DNA of the CDR3: TGTGCTAGTGAAATGGCTCCCCGGGGTTACACAGATACGCAGTATTTT.

This chain connects TRBV7-2 to TRBJ2-3, with 12 nucleotides matching TRBD2. The ends lost 2 bases at V and 6 bases at J; junction bases unmatched: 3. The CDR3 consists of 15 residues. Germline V gene lookup returns CDR1 SGHTA and CDR2 FQGNSA. The DNA of the CDR3 is TGTGCCAGCAGCTTATCTAGCGGGGGGGAGGATACGCAGTATTTT. This encodes CASSLSSGGEDTQYF.

J is TRBJ2-3 and V is TRBV10-1; no reliable D call. V dropped 1 base and J dropped 4 bases, with 12 bases sitting between them. This CDR3 has 15 amino acids. Germline V gives CDR1 WNHNN, CDR2 SYGVQD (reference sequence). DNA for the CDR3: TGCGCCAGCAGTGAGTTAGGTACAGAAGCAGATACGCAGTATTTT. This translates into CASSELGTEADTQYF.

The CDR3 DNA reads as TGTGCCACCAGCAAGAGGGAGCGGGAGGTGGACGAGCAGTACTTC. Encoded protein: CATSKREREVDEQYF. V is TRBV15 and J is TRBJ2-7; 9 positions agree with TRBD2. The CDR3 totals 15 residues. Trimming removed 4 bases from V and 5 bases from J; junction bases left unmatched: 9. Germline-derived CDR1 and CDR2 are LNHNV and YYDKDF (reference sequence).

This rearrangement joins TRBV2 to TRBJ2-3, with TRBD2 as a possible D gene (7 bases). CDR3 size: 13 residues. Trimming took off 8 bases at V and 3 bases at J, with 12 bases between the two ends. CDR1 and CDR2 from the germline V gene are SNHLY and FYNNEI. The CDR3: CASEEGGTDTQYF. CDR3 bases: TGTGCCAGCGAAGAGGGGGGGACAGATACGCAGTATTTT.

The rearrangement joins TRBV2 to TRBJ2-3, with 11 bases matching TRBD2. Germline loops: CDR1 SNHLY, CDR2 FYNNEI. This CDR3 has 16 amino acids. The ends lost 6 bases at V and 4 bases at J; junction bases unmatched: 9. CDR3 in amino acids: CASRMRASGGPDTQYF. Here the CDR3 DNA reads TGTGCCAGCAGGATGAGGGCTAGCGGGGGGCCAGATACGCAGTATTTT.

This chain uses TRBV29-1 with TRBJ2-1, with TRBD1 identical over 7 bases. The CDR3 covers 13 residues. Unmatched junction bases numbered 7, after V lost 3 bases and J lost 8 bases. Germline V gene sequence: CDR1 SQVTM, CDR2 ANQGSEA. The CDR3 DNA is TGCAGCGTTGAGGTTCAGGGGGTCGATGAGCAGTTCTTC. Amino acid sequence: CSVEVQGVDEQFF.

The gene calls are TRBV5-1 and TRBJ2-1; TRBD1 matches at 10 bases. Germline trimming cut 0 bases from V and 7 bases from J; bases unmatched to any gene: 13. CDR3 length equals 18 residues. Germline-derived CDR1 and CDR2 are SGHRS and YFSETQ. In DNA, the CDR3 is TGCGCCAGCAGCTTGGAAGGGACAGGGGCCGCCGGTTGGAATGAGCAGTTCTTC. It translates to CASSLEGTGAAGWNEQFF.

As to this clone: The same CDR3 is also encoded by other DNA sequences in this sample. The chain is built from TRBV15 and TRBJ2-1, with TRBD1 identical over 7 bases. Unmatched junction bases numbered 4, after V lost 0 bases and J lost 5 bases. CDR3 length: 15 residues. Germline CDR1 LNHNV, CDR2 YYDKDF (reference sequence). The CDR3 region is CATSRERGLNNEQFF. In DNA, the CDR3 is TGTGCCACCAGCAGAGAGAGGGGGCTAAACAATGAGCAGTTCTTC.

The chain carries TRBV5-1 and TRBJ1-3, with TRBD1 matching 11 bases. CDR1 and CDR2 (germline): SGHRS, YFSETQ. J lost 10 bases, V lost 2 bases, and 5 bases had no gene match. This CDR3 spans 14 amino acids. In nucleotides, the CDR3 is TGCGCCAGCAGCTTTAAGGGACAGGGGGAAACCATATATTTT. Translating it yields CASSFKGQGETIYF.

J is TRBJ1-3 and V is TRBV21-1; the listed D gene, TRBD1, was not tested against the DNA. TRBV21-1 is a pseudogene segment. The CDR3 runs to 15 residues. The CDR3 loop reads CASSGRQGSGNTIYF. The CDR3, as DNA: TGTGCCAGCAGCGGACGACAGGGATCTGGAAACACCATATATTTT.

This sequence joins TRBV15 and TRBJ2-5; D remains unclear. CDR3 size: 14 residues. The V end lost 0 bases, the J end lost 3 bases, and 8 bases lay between the germline ends. Germline assignment: CDR1 LNHNV and CDR2 YYDKDF (reference sequence). The CDR3 bases are TGTGCCACCAGCAGAGATTCAGGAAAAGAGACCCAGTACTTC. It is translated as CATSRDSGKETQYF. Complete variable domain (other parts from reference TRBV15 and TRBJ2-5): DAMVIQNPRYQVTQFGKPVTLSCSQTLNHNVMYWYQQKSSQAPKLLFHYYDKDFNNEADTPDNFQSRRPNTSFCFLDIRSPGLGDTAMYLCATSRDSGKETQYFGPGTRLLVL.

This sequence joins TRBV15 and TRBJ2-7; D ambiguous. Germline V gene lookup returns CDR1 LNHNV and CDR2 YYDKDF (reference sequence). The CDR3 sequence is 14 residues long. V was pared by 3 bases and J by 3 bases, with 12 bases between. The chain's CDR3 is CATSRARGDYEQYF. CDR3 nucleotide sequence: TGTGCCACCAGCAGGGCCCGCGGAGACTACGAGCAGTACTTC. Complete variable domain (other parts from reference TRBV15 and TRBJ2-7): DAMVIQNPRYQVTQFGKPVTLSCSQTLNHNVMYWYQQKSSQAPKLLFHYYDKDFNNEADTPDNFQSRRPNTSFCFLDIRSPGLGDTAMYLCATSRARGDYEQYFGPGTRLTVT.

V is TRBV4-3 and J is TRBJ2-3; 13 bases match TRBD2. From germline, CDR1 is LGHNA and CDR2 YSLEER. The CDR3 totals 15 residues. The V and J ends lost 4 bases and 8 bases, in that order; junction bases with no gene match: 6. The CDR3 loop reads CASSLLAGGPSTQYF. CDR3 sequence (DNA): TGCGCCAGCAGCCTACTAGCGGGGGGGCCCAGTACGCAGTATTTT.

This chain uses TRBV2 with TRBJ2-1, with 10 bases matching TRBD2. Germline V CDR1 and CDR2: SNHLY, FYNNEI. CDR3 length: 15 amino acids. V shed 1 base and J 7 bases; nucleotides not matched to a gene: 4. Here the CDR3 DNA reads TGTGCCAGCAGTGAAGTTAGCGGGAGGATTAATGAGCAGTTCTTC. Amino acids: CASSEVSGRINEQFF.

The V and J genes are TRBV15 and TRBJ2-7, with D possibly TRBD1 on 5 matching bases. Trimming shortened V by 0 bases and J by 0 bases, and 12 bases separated the two germline ends. Per the germline V gene, CDR1 is LNHNV and CDR2 is YYDKDF (reference sequence). CDR3 length: 16 residues. The CDR3 DNA reads TGTGCCACCAGCAGAGATGGGCCAGGGCCCTCCTACGAGCAGTACTTC. It translates to CATSRDGPGPSYEQYF.

The rearrangement uses TRBV5-5 and TRBJ1-5; 7 positions agree with TRBD1. This CDR3 contains 15 residues. The germline V gene has CDR1 SGHKS and CDR2 YYEKEE (reference sequence). V lost 5 bases and J lost 7; bases outside the gene matches: 12. The CDR3 DNA sequence: TGTGCCAGCAGTATGCAGGGGGTTATCAACCAGCCCCAGCATTTT. It encodes CASSMQGVINQPQHF. Full variable domain (missing parts from reference TRBV5-5 and TRBJ1-5): DAGVTQSPTHLIKTRGQQVTLRCSPISGHKSVSWYQQVLGQGPQFIFQYYEKEERGRGNFPDRFSARQFPNYSSELNVNALLLGDSALYLCASSMQGVINQPQHFGDGTRLSIL.

This chain uses TRBV7-9 with TRBJ2-5; tentatively, D is TRBD2 (6 bases). Germline lookup yields CDR1 SEHNR and CDR2 FQNEAQ (reference sequence). V was shortened by 1 base and J by 2 bases, with 11 bases between the two germline ends. The CDR3 extends over 15 amino acids. DNA for the CDR3: TGTGCCAGCAGCTTAGTAGGGGACTGGCAAGAGACCCAGTACTTC. Protein product: CASSLVGDWQETQYF.

This chain links TRBV2 with TRBJ2-7; 10 nucleotides align to TRBD2. This CDR3 region has 16 residues. The V and J ends lost 6 bases and 4 bases, in that order; junction bases with no gene match: 12. Germline CDR1 is SNHLY and CDR2 is FYNNEI. CDR3 DNA sequence: TGTGCCAGCAGGCCCCTCGGACTAGCGGACCTGTACGAGCAGTACTTC. This sequence encodes CASRPLGLADLYEQYF.